The next 11 T cell receptor beta chains were all read from a single sample in a study of molecular identifiers for immune sequencing clone quantification. TCRdb processed the PCR reads anew with MiXCR; each CDR3 protein has one entry. The sample holds some 680,000 distinct CDR3 sequences, 25% seen once. Sequencing used naive CD8+ T cells from blood, with Jurkat cell RNA spiked in. Stated subset: FACS-sorted CD8+CD4-CCR7+CD45RA+ naive T cells. The receptors stem from a human donor in good health. Some libraries in this study had Jurkat cell RNA spiked in.

The CDR3 nucleotides are TGTGCCACCAGCAGAGCTAACAGTTGGAACACTGAAGCTTTCTTT. Amino acid sequence: CATSRANSWNTEAFF. The chain recombines TRBV15 with TRBJ1-1; no definite D call. Germline CDR1 reads LNHNV; CDR2 reads YYDKDF (reference sequence). The CDR3 loop spans 15 amino acids. V dropped 1 base and J dropped 1 base, with 10 bases sitting between them.

This clonotype was picked up many times. The J gene is TRBJ2-7, the V gene TRBV13; 11 bases are shared with TRBD1. V trimming: 2 bases; J trimming: 7 bases; junction bases outside the gene matches: 4. There are 14 residues in the CDR3. CDR1 is PRHDT and CDR2 is FYEKMQ in the germline V gene (reference sequence). DNA for the CDR3: TGTGCCAGCAGCTTAAGGGGACAGGGGGATGAGCAGTACTTC. It translates to CASSLRGQGDEQYF. Combining the CDR3 with reference TRBV13 and TRBJ2-7 gives the whole variable domain AAGVIQSPRHLIKEKRETATLKCYPIPRHDTVYWYQQGPGQDPQFLISFYEKMQSDKGSIPDRFSAQQFSDYHSELNMSSLELGDSALYFCASSLRGQGDEQYFGPGTRLTVT.

This clonotype came up many times. The chain carries TRBV5-4 and TRBJ2-3; D gene uncertain. This CDR3 is 15 amino acids long. Trimming removed 1 base from V and 0 bases from J, with 9 bases in between. Germline CDR1 SGHNT, CDR2 YYREEE (reference sequence). CDR3 in amino acids: CASSLSPASTDTQYF. CDR3 in DNA: TGTGCCAGCAGCTTGTCTCCAGCTAGCACAGATACGCAGTATTTT.

This clonotype was counted at least ten times. The genes are TRBV28 and TRBJ1-5; D gene unclear. This CDR3 spans 14 amino acids. The V end was cut by 2 bases, the J end by 3 bases, with 8 bases between. Germline lookup yields CDR1 MDHEN and CDR2 SYDVKM. As DNA, the CDR3 is TGTGCCAGCAGTTTAACACAGCTCAATCAGCCCCAGCATTTT. It specifies CASSLTQLNQPQHF. Based on the CDR3 plus reference TRBV28 and TRBJ1-5, the full variable domain is DVKVTQSSRYLVKRTGEKVFLECVQDMDHENMFWYRQDPGLGLRLIYFSYDVKMKEKGDIPEGYSVSREKKERFSLILESASTNQTSMYLCASSLTQLNQPQHFGDGTRLSIL.

This sequence joins TRBV12-3 or TRBV12-4 and TRBJ2-1, with 8 bases that match TRBD2. The V segment lost 8 bases and the J segment 6 bases; nucleotides outside the gene matches: 12. The CDR3 has 15 residues. The CDR3 DNA is TGTGCCAGCCTTTCGACTAGCGCCTCGGCCAATGAGCAGTTCTTC. Translating gives CASLSTSASANEQFF.

This clonotype was picked up many times. V usage is TRBV29-1 and J usage is TRBJ1-1; D remains unclear. This CDR3 has 13 amino acids. Germline CDR1 SQVTM, CDR2 ANQGSEA. Trimming left V 2 bases short and J 4 bases short, with 11 bases between. The CDR3 sequence is CSVETSSGTEAFF. The CDR3, as DNA: TGCAGCGTTGAAACATCCTCAGGCACTGAAGCTTTCTTT. The complete variable domain, with remaining parts taken from reference TRBV29-1 and TRBJ1-1, reads SAVISQKPSRDICQRGTSLTIQCQVDSQVTMMFWYRQQPGQSLTLIATANQGSEATYESGFVIDKFPISRPNLTFSTLTVSNMSPEDSSIYLCSVETSSGTEAFFGQGTRLTVV.

This clonotype occurred a few times. The genes are TRBV12-3 or TRBV12-4 and TRBJ2-5, with D possibly TRBD2 on 6 matching bases. This CDR3 has 13 residues. Between the trimmed V and J ends, which lost 4 bases and 4 bases, there was a span of 10 bases. The DNA of the CDR3 is TGTGCCAGCAGTTATGCGGGGCCAGAGACCCAGTACTTC. Translation gives CASSYAGPETQYF.

In the case of this clonotype: Since a much larger clone is just one base distant, this may be a read error. This chain joins TRBV6-6 and TRBJ1-1; TRBD1 is a possible D gene (6 bases). Germline V gives CDR1 MNHNY, CDR2 SVGAGI (reference sequence). V was trimmed by 5 bases and J by 5 bases, leaving 24 bases between them. The CDR3 is 17 residues long. The CDR3 DNA reads as TGTGCCAGCAGTCTACTGGGGACAAAAATCACCCCAACTGAAGCTTTCTTT. This codes for CASSLLGTKITPTEAFF.

This clonotype was recorded at least ten times. This chain links TRBV6-5 with TRBJ1-5; the D gene is possibly TRBD1 (6 bases). Germline lookup yields CDR1 MNHEY and CDR2 SVGAGI. The CDR3 is 16 residues long. V lost 0 bases and J 6 bases, leaving 15 bases between the germline ends. CDR3: CASSYSGPRGAQPQHF. The CDR3 DNA is TGTGCCAGCAGTTACTCGGGACCCAGGGGAGCTCAGCCCCAGCATTTT.

J is TRBJ2-1 and V is TRBV9; D gene ambiguous. The CDR3 has 13 amino acids. CDR1 and CDR2 from the germline V gene are SGDLS and YYNGEE. Trimming stripped 0 bases from V and 7 bases from J, with 8 bases between. As DNA, the CDR3 is TGTGCCAGCAGCGTAGATGGGGTTAATGAGCAGTTCTTC. Residues: CASSVDGVNEQFF.

Remarks on this clonotype: Just one base apart from a much larger clone, this may be a read error. The J gene is TRBJ2-2, the V gene TRBV6-2 or TRBV6-3; possible D gene TRBD2, 5 bases. Germline lookup yields CDR1 MNHEY and CDR2 SVGEGT. This CDR3 has 16 residues. CDR3 sequence (DNA): TGTGCCAACAGTTACGTATCAGCGGTGAACACCGGGGAGCTGTTTTTT. This gives the protein CANSYVSAVNTGELFF.